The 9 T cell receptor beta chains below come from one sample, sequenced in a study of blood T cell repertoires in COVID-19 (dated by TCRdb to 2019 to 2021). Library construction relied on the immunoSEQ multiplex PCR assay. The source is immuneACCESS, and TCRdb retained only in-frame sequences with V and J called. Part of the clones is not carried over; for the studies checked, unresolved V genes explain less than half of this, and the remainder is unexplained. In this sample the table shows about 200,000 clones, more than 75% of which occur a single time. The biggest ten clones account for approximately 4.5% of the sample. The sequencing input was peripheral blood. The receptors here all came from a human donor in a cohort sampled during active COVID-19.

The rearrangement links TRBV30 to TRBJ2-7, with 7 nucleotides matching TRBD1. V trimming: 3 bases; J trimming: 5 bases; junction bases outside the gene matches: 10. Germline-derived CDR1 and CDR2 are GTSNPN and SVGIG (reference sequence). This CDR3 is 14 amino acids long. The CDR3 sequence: CAWRATGAGDEQYF. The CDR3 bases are TGTGCCTGGAGGGCCACAGGGGCTGGGGACGAGCAGTACTTC.

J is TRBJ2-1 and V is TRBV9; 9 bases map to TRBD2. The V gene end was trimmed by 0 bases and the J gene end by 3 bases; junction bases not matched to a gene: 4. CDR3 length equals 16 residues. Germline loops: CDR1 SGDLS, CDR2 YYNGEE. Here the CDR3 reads CASSVEGAGGYNEQFF. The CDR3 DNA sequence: TGTGCCAGCAGCGTAGAGGGAGCGGGAGGCTACAATGAGCAGTTCTTC. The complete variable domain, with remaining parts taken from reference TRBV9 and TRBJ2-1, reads DSGVTQTPKHLITATGQRVTLRCSPRSGDLSVYWYQQSLDQGLQFLIQYYNGEERAKGNILERFSAQQFPDLHSELNLSSLELGDSALYFCASSVEGAGGYNEQFFGPGTRLTVL.

Here the CDR3 reads CASSRQTSGGRTDTQYF. The CDR3 DNA sequence: TGTGCCAGCAGCCGACAAACTAGCGGGGGCCGCACAGATACGCAGTATTTT. The chain links TRBV6-6 to TRBJ2-3, with 11 nucleotides matching TRBD2. The germline CDR1 and CDR2 sequences are MNHNY and SVGAGI (reference sequence). Losses at the gene ends were 6 bases for V and 1 base for J; bases not matched to a gene: 9. This CDR3 has 17 residues.

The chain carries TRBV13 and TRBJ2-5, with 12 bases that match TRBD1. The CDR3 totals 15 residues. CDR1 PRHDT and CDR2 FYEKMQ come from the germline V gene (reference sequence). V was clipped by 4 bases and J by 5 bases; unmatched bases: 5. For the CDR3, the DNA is TGTGCCAGCAGCTCGGGACAGGGGGCCGGGGAGACCCAGTACTTC. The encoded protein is CASSSGQGAGETQYF.

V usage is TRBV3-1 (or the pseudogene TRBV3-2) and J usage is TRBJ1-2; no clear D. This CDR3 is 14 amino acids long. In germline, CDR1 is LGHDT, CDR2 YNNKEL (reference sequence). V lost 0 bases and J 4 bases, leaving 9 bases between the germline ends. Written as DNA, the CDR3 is TGTGCCAGCAGCCAAGATTCGGGGAGCTATGGCTACACCTTC. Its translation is CASSQDSGSYGYTF.

The CDR3 DNA sequence: TGTGCCAGCTCACCTTGGACTTTTGAAGCTTTCTTT. This codes for CASSPWTFEAFF. The chain couples TRBV18 to TRBJ1-1; no clear D gene. Trimming removed 3 bases from V and 7 bases from J, with 9 bases in between. This CDR3 is built from 12 residues. In germline, CDR1 is KGHSH, CDR2 LQKENI.

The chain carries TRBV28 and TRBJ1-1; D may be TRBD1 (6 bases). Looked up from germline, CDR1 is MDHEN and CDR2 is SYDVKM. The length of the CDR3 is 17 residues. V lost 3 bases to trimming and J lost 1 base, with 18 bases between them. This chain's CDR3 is CASSFPPGAGANTEAFF. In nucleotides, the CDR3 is TGTGCCAGCAGTTTCCCCCCAGGGGCCGGGGCGAACACTGAAGCTTTCTTT.

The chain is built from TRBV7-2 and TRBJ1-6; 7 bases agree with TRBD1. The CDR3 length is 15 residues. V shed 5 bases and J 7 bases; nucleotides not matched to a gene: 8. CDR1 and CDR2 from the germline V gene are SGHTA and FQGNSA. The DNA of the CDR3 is TGTGCCAGCAGCCAGACAGGGCTGAAGAATTCACCCCTCCACTTT. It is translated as CASSQTGLKNSPLHF. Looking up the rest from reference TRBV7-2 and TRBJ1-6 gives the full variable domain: GAGVSQSPSNKVTEKGKDVELRCDPISGHTALYWYRQSLGQGLEFLIYFQGNSAPDKSGLPSDRFSAERTGGSVSTLTIQRTQQEDSAVYLCASSQTGLKNSPLHFGNGTRLTVT.

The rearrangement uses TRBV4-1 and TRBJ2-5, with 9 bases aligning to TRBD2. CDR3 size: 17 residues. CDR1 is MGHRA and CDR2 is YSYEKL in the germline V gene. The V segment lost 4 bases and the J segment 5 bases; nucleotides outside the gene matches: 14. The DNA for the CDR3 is TGCGCCAGCAGCCCCGGAGGGAGGCGGGGGGGAGGGGAGACCCAGTACTTC. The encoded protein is CASSPGGRRGGGETQYF.